The rows below give T cell receptor beta chains drawn from one sample of a study of beta chain features in type 1 diabetes. Sequencing was performed with immunoSEQ multiplex PCR; in TCRdb, only in-frame clones are kept and a portion is missing. The table shows a few hundred thousand clones, with 11% to 15% occurring only once. Sequencing was done on a sample of naive CD4+ T cells from blood. The source is a young man in good health. The CDR3 runs from the conserved cysteine through the conserved F or W. D genes are given only for firm matches. The size of a clone is reported for some rows only, either as once, few or many, or as a class for expanded clones.

d_call j_call v_call clone_size cdr3_nt cdr3_aa
. TRBJ2-3 TRBV20-1 . TGCAGTGCTAGAGAATACCCAGGGCAGTATTTT CSAREYPGQYF
. TRBJ1-2 TRBV29-1 . TGCAGCGTTGTGGGAGGAAAATATGGCTACACCTTC CSVVGGKYGYTF
TRBD1 TRBJ1-2 TRBV4-1 . TGCGCCAGCAGCCAGGAGGACAGGGGAAACTATGGCTACACCTTC CASSQEDRGNYGYTF
. TRBJ2-4 TRBV7-9 . TGTGCCAGCAGCTTGGAGGGAGAGTGGAACATTCAGTACTTC CASSLEGEWNIQYF
TRBD2 TRBJ2-5 TRBV7-9 . TGTGCCAGCATCCCACCCCGGCTAGCGGGATTTTCTCAAGAGACCCAGTACTTC CASIPPRLAGFSQETQYF
. TRBJ1-1 TRBV4-3 few TGCGCCAGCAGCCAAGTTTCCACAGGAACCGCTGAAGCTTTCTTT CASSQVSTGTAEAFF
TRBD2 TRBJ2-1 TRBV5-4 few TGTGCCAGCAGCCAGGGACTAGCGGGATCTATCGATGAGCAGTTCTTC CASSQGLAGSIDEQFF
. TRBJ2-3 TRBV20-1 . TGCAGTGCCCGGATGGATACGCAGTATTTT CSARMDTQYF
. TRBJ2-7 TRBV7-9 . TGTGCCAGCAGCTTACGGAACGAGCAGTACTTC CASSLRNEQYF
. TRBJ2-2 TRBV15 once TGTGCCACCAGCAGAGAAACAGAAAACACCGGGGAGCTGTTTTTT CATSRETENTGELFF
TRBD2 TRBJ2-2 TRBV7-2 . TGTGCCAGCAGCCAGACGATAGCGGGAGTAATTACCGGGGAGCTGTTTTTT CASSQTIAGVITGELFF
TRBD2 TRBJ2-1 TRBV30 few TGTGCCTGGGCGGGGGTTGAGCAGTTCTTC CAWAGVEQFF
TRBD2 TRBJ2-2 TRBV7-3 few TGTGCCAGCAGCTACAGCGGGGCGGTTTCCGGGGAGCTGTTTTTT CASSYSGAVSGELFF
TRBD1 TRBJ2-7 TRBV7-9 few TGTGCCAGCAGCTTACAGGGACAGGCAACATACGAGCAGTACTTC CASSLQGQATYEQYF
. TRBJ2-1 TRBV9 few TGTGCCAGCAGCGACGGGAATTCCTACAATGAGCAGTTCTTC CASSDGNSYNEQFF
. TRBJ1-5 TRBV15 few TGTGCCACCAGCAGAGACGACACAGGTCAGCCCCAGCATTTT CATSRDDTGQPQHF
. TRBJ2-3 TRBV4-1 . TGCGCCAGCAGTCAGGTCAGCACAGATACGCAGTATTTT CASSQVSTDTQYF
. TRBJ2-3 TRBV7-9 few TGTGCCAGCAGCCCTATGGGACCCACTGGAGATACGCAGTATTTT CASSPMGPTGDTQYF
. TRBJ2-3 TRBV13 few TGTGCCAGCAGCGTCGGCACAGGTAATACGCAGTATTTT CASSVGTGNTQYF
. TRBJ1-2 TRBV6-5 few TGTGCCAGCAGTGACAGGTCCTATGGCTACACCTTC CASSDRSYGYTF
TRBD2 TRBJ2-1 TRBV29-1 . TGCAGCGCCGAGACTAGCGGGGGCTGGAATGAGCAGTTCTTC CSAETSGGWNEQFF
TRBD2 TRBJ2-5 TRBV7-2 few TGTGCCAGCAGCTCGGCGAGGGCGGGAGGCCCCAGGACCCAGTACTTC CASSSARAGGPRTQYF
. TRBJ1-5 TRBV4-1 few TGCGCCAGCAGCCAAGACCAGAGTCAGCCCCAGCATTTT CASSQDQSQPQHF
. TRBJ1-1 TRBV2 . TGTGCCAGCAGTGCCAGGGTGGGCACTGAAGCTTTCTTT CASSARVGTEAFF
TRBD2 TRBJ2-7 TRBV7-9 few TGTGCCAGCAGCCCCTCTGGGGGGGGAGTTAACGAGCAGTACTTC CASSPSGGGVNEQYF
. TRBJ2-3 TRBV29-1 . TGCAGCGTCTCCGACCGGGTCCGGCGGGTCACAGATACGCAGTATTTT CSVSDRVRRVTDTQYF
. TRBJ2-7 TRBV4-1 . TGCGCCAGCAGCCGGGAAGGTGGGGCTTACGAGCAGTACTTC CASSREGGAYEQYF
. TRBJ2-5 TRBV11-2 few TGTGCCAGCAGCTTAGGTGCGGAGACCCAGTACTTC CASSLGAETQYF
. TRBJ1-2 TRBV7-9 . TGTGCCAGCAGCTTATCCCAGGCTAACTATGGCTACACCTTC CASSLSQANYGYTF
. TRBJ1-2 TRBV19 few TGTGCCAGTAGGCGTGAGTCAGGGAGTGGATCTTATGGCTACACCTTC CASRRESGSGSYGYTF
TRBD2 TRBJ2-5 TRBV7-9 few TGTGCCAGCAGCTCCTCCAGCGGGAGGGCTCGACAGACCCAGTACTTC CASSSSSGRARQTQYF
TRBD1 TRBJ1-4 TRBV7-8 few TGTGCCAGCAGAGCTCACCAGGGGGTGGTTGAAAAACTGTTTTTT CASRAHQGVVEKLFF
TRBD2 TRBJ2-3 TRBV9 . TGTGCCAGCAGCGTAGCTATCCGGCTAGCGGGAGGGACAGATACGCAGTATTTT CASSVAIRLAGGTDTQYF
TRBD1 TRBJ1-1 TRBV6-1 . TGTGCCAGCATCTCGGACAGGGTATCTACTGAAGCTTTCTTT CASISDRVSTEAFF
. TRBJ1-3 TRBV29-1 few TGCAGCGTTATCTCTGGAAACACCATATATTTT CSVISGNTIYF
. TRBJ2-2 TRBV6-5 few TGTGCCAGCAGTTACGGGGGAAACACCGGGGAGCTGTTTTTT CASSYGGNTGELFF
. TRBJ2-5 TRBV5-4 few TGTGCCAGCAGCTTGGTGTCAGAAGAGACCCAGTACTTC CASSLVSEETQYF
. TRBJ2-5 TRBV7-3 few TGTGCCAGCAGCTTAAGTGTGAAGGACTTCCAGTACTTC CASSLSVKDFQYF
. TRBJ2-5 TRBV18 . TGTGCCAGCGCATACCAAGAGACCCAGTACTTC CASAYQETQYF
TRBD2 TRBJ2-3 TRBV4-3 . TGCGCCAGCAGCCACGGTCGACTAGCGAGGGGCACAGATACGCAGTATTTT CASSHGRLARGTDTQYF
TRBD1 TRBJ2-6 TRBV2 few TGTGCCAGCAGTAGGATACAGACAGGGTCTGGGGCCAACGTCCTGACTTTC CASSRIQTGSGANVLTF
. TRBJ2-2 TRBV2 few TGTGCGGGGGCGGCGACCGACACCGGGGAGCTGTTTTTT CAGAATDTGELFF
. TRBJ2-1 TRBV5-6 . TGTGCCAGCAGCTTTGGGACTGCGCCAATGGAGCAGTTCTTC CASSFGTAPMEQFF
. TRBJ2-1 TRBV11-3 . TGTGCCAGCAGCTCGATGGAGCGGGTTCTTGAGCAGTTCTTC CASSSMERVLEQFF
. TRBJ1-1 TRBV6-1 few TGTGCCAGCAGTGAACGCAGAGTATTGAACACTGAAGCTTTCTTT CASSERRVLNTEAFF
. TRBJ2-1 TRBV5-6 . TGTGCCAGCAGCTTGGGACATTTTGAGCAGTTCTTC CASSLGHFEQFF
. TRBJ2-1 TRBV18 many TGTGCCAGCTCCGACGCAGGGGCGTACAATGAGCAGTTCTTC CASSDAGAYNEQFF
TRBD1 TRBJ2-7 TRBV7-9 few TGTGCCAGCAGCTTCCTCTCCCCCGACAGGGGTTACGAGCAGTACTTC CASSFLSPDRGYEQYF
. TRBJ2-7 TRBV4-1 few TGCGCCAGCAGCCAAGACAGGCCCTACGAGCAGTACTTC CASSQDRPYEQYF